Each of the 28 T cell receptor beta chains below was sequenced from the same sample in a study of T cell repertoires in cytomegalovirus infection. TCRdb reanalysed the reads using MiXCR and keeps one entry per CDR3 protein. The table has 100,000 to 150,000 distinct CDR3 sequences, roughly 9% seen once. Sample: PBMCs. All receptors derive from a human donor in good health (CMV status not recorded). Some clones in this sample may be carry-over from other donors' samples.

This clonotype came up many times. The chain links TRBV6-8 to TRBJ2-5; TRBD1 is a possible D gene (6 bases). With 0 bases removed from V and 5 bases from J, the gap between germline ends came to 13 bases. The CDR3 runs to 15 residues. Germline V gene sequence: CDR1 MNHGY, CDR2 SAAAGT. The CDR3 spells CASSYSQGVGETQYF. In DNA, the CDR3 is TGTGCCAGCAGTTACTCACAGGGCGTCGGTGAGACCCAGTACTTC.

This clonotype was seen at least ten times. V is TRBV2 and J is TRBJ2-7; 10 bases match TRBD2. This CDR3 contains 14 residues. Germline V CDR1 and CDR2: SNHLY, FYNNEI. V shed 4 bases, J shed 6 bases, and the junction held 6 bases outside the gene matches. The CDR3 is CASSGSGGAREQYF. Here the CDR3 DNA reads TGTGCCAGCAGTGGGAGCGGGGGGGCCCGCGAGCAGTACTTC. The entire variable domain, with the rest obtained from reference TRBV2 and TRBJ2-7, is as follows: EPEVTQTPSHQVTQMGQEVILRCVPISNHLYFYWYRQILGQKVEFLVSFYNNEISEKSEIFDDQFSVERPDGSNFTLKIRSTKLEDSAMYFCASSGSGGAREQYFGPGTRLTVT.

The sample holds a few counts of this clonotype. The V gene is TRBV25-1, the J gene TRBJ1-1, with no clear D. Germline CDR1 is MGHDK and CDR2 is SYGVNS. V lost 1 base and J 3 bases, leaving 3 bases between the germline ends. The CDR3 covers 12 residues. The CDR3 DNA reads as TGTGCCAGCAGTGAATGGGACACTGAAGCTTTCTTT. Its translation: CASSEWDTEAFF. Supplemented by reference TRBV25-1 and TRBJ1-1, the full variable domain reads EADIYQTPRYLVIGTGKKITLECSQTMGHDKMYWYQQDPGMELHLIHYSYGVNSTEKGDLSSESTVSRIRTEHFPLTLESARPSHTSQYLCASSEWDTEAFFGQGTRLTVV.

The chain employs TRBV5-1 and TRBJ1-1, with D perhaps matching TRBD1 (5 bases). V dropped 2 bases and J dropped 1 base, with 15 bases sitting between them. CDR3 length: 16 residues. Germline CDR1 reads SGHRS; CDR2 reads YFSETQ. In DNA form, the CDR3 reads TGCGCCAGCAGCTTAGGACTATTTGGGGCGAACACTGAAGCTTTCTTT. Residues: CASSLGLFGANTEAFF.

This clonotype showed up just a few times. This rearrangement joins TRBV11-1 to TRBJ2-1; tentatively, D is TRBD2 (5 bases). CDR3 length: 16 residues. Trimming removed 0 bases at V and 3 bases at J, with 12 bases between. Per the germline V gene, CDR1 is SGHAT and CDR2 is FQDESV (reference sequence). CDR3 protein: CASSLAITGLYNEQFF. CDR3 nucleotides: TGTGCCAGCAGCTTAGCGATTACTGGACTCTACAATGAGCAGTTCTTC.

This clonotype was detected a few times. The chain is built from TRBV4-1 and TRBJ1-2; 8 bases agree with TRBD1. The CDR3 sequence is 17 residues long. V shed 1 base and J 2 bases; nucleotides not matched to a gene: 9. Germline lookup yields CDR1 MGHRA and CDR2 YSYEKL. CDR3 DNA sequence: TGCGCCAGCAGCCAAGTCTCGACAGGGGCTGCGAACTATGGCTACACCTTC. Amino acids: CASSQVSTGAANYGYTF.

The gene calls are TRBV28 and TRBJ1-6; no reliable D call. This CDR3 has 12 amino acids. The V end lost 5 bases, the J end lost 8 bases, and 7 bases lay between the germline ends. Germline-derived CDR1 and CDR2 are MDHEN and SYDVKM. The CDR3 is CASSQPYSPLHF. Here the CDR3 DNA reads TGTGCCAGCAGTCAACCTTATTCACCCCTCCACTTT. The entire variable domain, with the rest obtained from reference TRBV28 and TRBJ1-6, is as follows: DVKVTQSSRYLVKRTGEKVFLECVQDMDHENMFWYRQDPGLGLRLIYFSYDVKMKEKGDIPEGYSVSREKKERFSLILESASTNQTSMYLCASSQPYSPLHFGNGTRLTVT.

There are many counts of this clonotype. V is TRBV12-3 or TRBV12-4 and J is TRBJ2-1, with 9 nucleotides matching TRBD2. This CDR3 contains 16 residues. J lost 2 bases, V lost 6 bases, and 8 bases had no gene match. CDR3 DNA sequence: TGTGCCAGCAGAAAAGCGGGGGGCCTTCCCTACAATGAGCAGTTCTTC. Translation: CASRKAGGLPYNEQFF.

This clonotype was detected many times. V gene TRBV14 combines with J gene TRBJ2-3, with D perhaps TRBD2 (6 bases). V lost 4 bases and J lost 11, with 13 bases in between. Germline CDR1 reads SGHDN; CDR2 reads FVKESK. CDR3 length: 12 amino acids. CDR3 nucleotides: TGTGCCAGCAGCCTAACGGGGGTCGGGCAGTATTTT. Encoded protein: CASSLTGVGQYF.

This clonotype was seen repeatedly, ten times or more. This chain connects TRBV7-8 to TRBJ2-2; D gene unclear. Trimming took 2 bases from V and 6 from J, leaving 10 bases between them. The CDR3 has 14 amino acids. The V gene's germline CDR1 is SGHVS and CDR2 FQNEAQ. CDR3 residues: CASSLWLESGELFF. Here the CDR3 DNA reads TGTGCCAGCAGCTTATGGTTGGAGTCCGGGGAGCTGTTTTTT.

This clonotype was observed many times. This chain links TRBV6-2 or TRBV6-3 with TRBJ2-7, with a weak D call TRBD2 (6 bases). Germline V CDR1 and CDR2: MNHEY, SVGEGT. This CDR3 has 13 amino acids. V was trimmed by 3 bases and J by 4 bases, leaving 10 bases between them. In nucleotides, the CDR3 is TGTGCCAGCAGTTATGGACGGGGGTACGAGCAGTACTTC. Amino acids: CASSYGRGYEQYF.

This clonotype was counted only a few times. V is TRBV2 and J is TRBJ1-1; tentatively, D is TRBD1 (5 bases). This CDR3 spans 14 amino acids. Trimming shortened V by 3 bases and J by 7 bases, and 15 bases separated the two germline ends. Per the germline V gene, CDR1 is SNHLY and CDR2 is FYNNEI. The CDR3 region is CASSDIRGRGEAFF. For the CDR3, the DNA is TGTGCCAGCAGTGATATCCGGGGACGAGGTGAAGCTTTCTTT.

This clonotype occurred a few times. V usage is TRBV18 and J usage is TRBJ1-1; no reliable D call. This CDR3 comprises 15 residues. CDR1 KGHSH and CDR2 LQKENI come from the germline V gene. V was shortened by 3 bases and J by 4 bases, with 15 bases between the two germline ends. Written as DNA, the CDR3 is TGTGCCAGCTCACCGTCCGCGGCGGGGTCCACTGAAGCTTTCTTT. This translates into CASSPSAAGSTEAFF.

This clonotype was seen repeatedly, ten times or more. V gene TRBV28 combines with J gene TRBJ1-1, with 7 bases that match TRBD1. Germline trimming cut 8 bases from V and 3 bases from J; bases unmatched to any gene: 9. This CDR3 has 14 amino acids. Germline V gives CDR1 MDHEN, CDR2 SYDVKM. CDR3 bases: TGTGCCAGCCGGGGATATCAGGGGGACACTGAAGCTTTCTTT. It specifies CASRGYQGDTEAFF.

This clonotype showed up many times. The chain is built from TRBV7-6 and TRBJ2-5; 9 positions agree with TRBD1. CDR3 length: 15 residues. The V segment lost 5 bases and the J segment 0 bases; nucleotides outside the gene matches: 4. The germline CDR1 and CDR2 sequences are SGHVS and FNYEAQ. The CDR3 DNA sequence: TGTGCCAGCAGCACCGGGACAGGGTACCAAGAGACCCAGTACTTC. As protein: CASSTGTGYQETQYF.

This clonotype was observed many times. A read error may account for a junction end that differs from germline. The chain is built from TRBV12-3 or TRBV12-4 and TRBJ1-2; 9 nucleotides match TRBD1. CDR3 length: 13 residues. The CDR3 is CASSLGQGNGYTF. The DNA for the CDR3 is TGTGCCAGCAGCTTAGGACAGGGGAATGGCTACACCTTC.

This clonotype was found many times. The gene calls are TRBV7-2 and TRBJ1-1, with D possibly TRBD1 on 5 matching bases. V was cut by 2 bases and J by 1 base, with 11 bases left in between. This CDR3 region has 15 residues. The germline gives CDR1 SGHTA, CDR2 FQGNSA. CDR3 residues: CASSLMQGKNTEAFF. The CDR3 nucleotides read TGTGCCAGCAGCTTAATGCAGGGAAAGAACACTGAAGCTTTCTTT.

This clonotype showed up many times. CDR3 nucleotide sequence: TGTGCCAGCAGTCCCAGTCGAATATACAATGAGCAGTTCTTC. Amino acid sequence: CASSPSRIYNEQFF. The chain couples TRBV12-3 or TRBV12-4 to TRBJ2-1, with no clear D. This CDR3 has 14 residues. V lost 5 bases and J 4 bases, leaving 12 bases between the germline ends.

This clonotype has a count of ten or more. This sequence joins TRBV3-1 and TRBJ1-1; D call uncertain. From germline, CDR1 is LGHDT and CDR2 YNNKEL (reference sequence). This CDR3 has 13 residues. Deletions cut 0 bases from V and 7 bases from J, with 9 bases between. The CDR3 region has the DNA TGTGCCAGCAGCCAAGAAGCCTACAATGAAGCTTTCTTT. As protein: CASSQEAYNEAFF.

This clonotype came up many times. The V call is TRBV12-3 or TRBV12-4, the J call TRBJ1-3; no clear D gene. V gave up 2 bases and J gave up 4 bases, with 6 bases separating them. The CDR3 loop spans 13 amino acids. As DNA, the CDR3 is TGTGCCAGCAGTTTAACTGGGGGAAACACCATATATTTT. Translated: CASSLTGGNTIYF.

This clonotype was observed at least ten times. This chain joins TRBV2 and TRBJ2-7; TRBD2 matches at 11 bases. V lost 4 bases and J lost 2; bases outside the gene matches: 1. Germline V gene lookup returns CDR1 SNHLY and CDR2 FYNNEI. The CDR3 has 14 amino acids. Here the CDR3 DNA reads TGTGCCAGCAGTGGTAGCGGGGGGGCCTACGAGCAGTACTTC. Translated: CASSGSGGAYEQYF.

This clonotype was counted many times. The rearrangement joins TRBV12-3 or TRBV12-4 to TRBJ2-4, with D possibly TRBD1 on 5 matching bases. The CDR3 loop spans 14 amino acids. V lost 3 bases to trimming and J lost 6 bases, with 12 bases between them. The CDR3 region is CASSFGRVLNIQYF. The CDR3 DNA sequence: TGTGCCAGCAGTTTTGGCAGGGTGTTAAACATTCAGTACTTC.

This clonotype was seen at least ten times. As DNA, the CDR3 is TGTGCCAGCAGCGCCACTAGCGGCCCCTACGAGCAGTACTTC. This translates into CASSATSGPYEQYF. V usage is TRBV7-2 and J usage is TRBJ2-7; 8 bases are a match to TRBD2. CDR1 is SGHTA and CDR2 is FQGNSA in the germline V gene. The CDR3 is made up of 14 amino acids. Trimming at V came to 5 bases and at J to 2 bases, leaving 5 bases not matched to a gene.

This clonotype has ten or more counts. J is TRBJ1-1 and V is TRBV6-2 or TRBV6-3; 7 nucleotides line up with TRBD1. Losses at the gene ends were 7 bases for V and 0 bases for J; bases not matched to a gene: 8. Germline loops: CDR1 MNHEY, CDR2 SVGEGT. CDR3 size: 15 residues. CDR3 amino acids: CASTPRGTVNTEAFF. CDR3 bases: TGTGCCAGCACCCCCCGAGGGACAGTGAACACTGAAGCTTTCTTT.

This clonotype showed up many times. The rearrangement links TRBV7-6 to TRBJ2-2, with D maybe TRBD1 (6 bases). Between the trimmed V and J ends, which lost 7 bases and 2 bases, there was a span of 17 bases. The germline V gene has CDR1 SGHVS and CDR2 FNYEAQ. This CDR3 comprises 16 residues. The DNA for the CDR3 is TGTGCCAGCACCCGGACCGGGACACCAAACACCGGGGAGCTGTTTTTT. Protein sequence: CASTRTGTPNTGELFF.

This clonotype has at least ten counts. This chain links TRBV29-1 with TRBJ2-1; 7 nucleotides align to TRBD1. The CDR3 length is 15 residues. V trimming: 1 base; J trimming: 4 bases; junction bases outside the gene matches: 7. Germline V gives CDR1 SQVTM, CDR2 ANQGSEA. This CDR3 is CSVEGLGQVYNEQFF. The CDR3, as DNA: TGCAGCGTTGAAGGGCTCGGACAGGTATACAATGAGCAGTTCTTC.

This clonotype appeared many times. The V and J genes are TRBV7-8 and TRBJ2-6, with D hard to call. Germline values: CDR1 SGHVS, CDR2 FQNEAQ. This CDR3 has 16 amino acids. Trimming shortened V by 2 bases and J by 0 bases, and 8 bases separated the two germline ends. The CDR3 DNA follows: TGTGCCAGCAGCTTACGGTCTTTCTCTGGGGCCAACGTCCTGACTTTC. As protein: CASSLRSFSGANVLTF.

The V call is TRBV7-6, the J call TRBJ2-7; no clear D gene. This CDR3 region has 13 residues. Trimming cost V 1 base and J 3 bases, with 7 bases left between them. Germline V gives CDR1 SGHVS, CDR2 FNYEAQ. DNA of the CDR3: TGTGCCAGCAGCTTAGGAGACGGCTACGAGCAGTACTTC. It specifies CASSLGDGYEQYF.